What follows are 32 T cell receptor beta chains derived from one specimen sequenced in a study of blood T cell repertoires in COVID-19. Sequencing used immunoSEQ multiplex PCR; TCRdb keeps in-frame clones, though not all of them. The data show roughly 200,000 clones, around 76% seen once. Sequenced material: peripheral blood. Receptors originate from a woman aged 60 to 75 with COVID-19, enrolled during active disease.

V gene TRBV15 combines with J gene TRBJ1-1; 7 bases line up with TRBD1. CDR1 LNHNV and CDR2 YYDKDF come from the germline V gene (reference sequence). Trimming took 4 bases from V and 1 from J; bases not matched to a gene: 12. The CDR3 runs to 17 residues. CDR3 nucleotides: TGTGCCACCAGCACCGGGCAGGGGGTTTTTAGGAACACTGAAGCTTTCTTT. Protein sequence: CATSTGQGVFRNTEAFF. The variable domain in full, completed from reference TRBV15 and TRBJ1-1, reads DAMVIQNPRYQVTQFGKPVTLSCSQTLNHNVMYWYQQKSSQAPKLLFHYYDKDFNNEADTPDNFQSRRPNTSFCFLDIRSPGLGDTAMYLCATSTGQGVFRNTEAFFGQGTRLTVV.

The rearrangement links TRBV2 to TRBJ2-3; D is unresolved. The CDR3 length is 12 residues. Germline V gene sequence: CDR1 SNHLY, CDR2 FYNNEI. V was trimmed by 5 bases and J by 1 base, leaving 4 bases between them. CDR3 DNA: TGTGCCAGCAGTCGGGGCACAGATACGCAGTATTTT. As protein: CASSRGTDTQYF. Complete variable domain (other parts from reference TRBV2 and TRBJ2-3): EPEVTQTPSHQVTQMGQEVILRCVPISNHLYFYWYRQILGQKVEFLVSFYNNEISEKSEIFDDQFSVERPDGSNFTLKIRSTKLEDSAMYFCASSRGTDTQYFGPGTRLTVL.

The rearrangement links TRBV11-2 to TRBJ2-7, with 10 nucleotides matching TRBD1. The CDR3 consists of 11 residues. V shed 11 bases and J 8 bases; nucleotides not matched to a gene: 6. The germline gives CDR1 SGHAT, CDR2 FQNNGV. The CDR3 bases are TGTGCCCGGACAGGGGGGACGAAGCAGTACTTC. This codes for CARTGGTKQYF.

This chain joins TRBV18 and TRBJ1-3; 7 bases are a match to TRBD1. The CDR3 consists of 18 residues. Germline assignment: CDR1 KGHSH and CDR2 LQKENI. After removal of 3 bases from V and 0 bases from J, the junction contained 11 bases not matched to a gene. The CDR3 here is CASSPSVGQARSGNTIYF. The CDR3 bases are TGTGCCAGCTCACCTTCCGTTGGACAGGCACGCTCTGGAAACACCATATATTTT. Variable domain in full (rest from reference TRBV18 and TRBJ1-3): NAGVMQNPRHLVRRRGQEARLRCSPMKGHSHVYWYRQLPEEGLKFMVYLQKENIIDESGMPKERFSAEFPKEGPSILRIQQVVRGDSAAYFCASSPSVGQARSGNTIYFGEGSWLTVV.

This sequence joins TRBV28 and TRBJ1-6, with D uncertain. The CDR3 totals 14 residues. Germline CDR1 is MDHEN and CDR2 is SYDVKM. V was clipped by 4 bases and J by 10 bases, with 14 bases between them. As DNA, the CDR3 is TGTGCCAGCAGTTGGCCGGCGGGAAACTCACCCCTCCACTTT. This sequence encodes CASSWPAGNSPLHF.

CDR3 residues: CASSVYQGAANEKLFF. The CDR3 region has the DNA TGTGCCAGCAGTGTTTACCAGGGGGCTGCTAATGAAAAACTGTTTTTT. The chain uses TRBV25-1 and TRBJ1-4, with 8 bases aligning to TRBD1. CDR1 is MGHDK, CDR2 SYGVNS, per germline. With 4 bases clipped from V and 3 bases from J, the junction kept 7 bases outside the gene matches. The CDR3 runs to 16 residues.

The chain is built from TRBV6-2 or TRBV6-3 and TRBJ1-5; a possible D gene is TRBD1 (5 bases). The germline V and J ends were trimmed by 3 bases and 2 bases, with 11 bases remaining between them. The CDR3 spans 15 residues. Germline V lookup: CDR1 MNHEY, CDR2 SVGEGT. The CDR3 coding sequence is TGTGCCAGCAGTTATAGCGGGGGTGGCAATCAGCCCCAGCATTTT. Its translation is CASSYSGGGNQPQHF.

The table lists this clone with a count of one. The rearrangement uses TRBV7-3 and TRBJ2-1; 10 positions agree with TRBD2. This CDR3 has 15 amino acids. Germline V gives CDR1 SGHTA, CDR2 FQGTGA. V was clipped by 5 bases and J by 9 bases; unmatched bases: 10. DNA of the CDR3: TGTGCCAGCAGCACCCAAGCGGGAGGGCCCGGTGAGCAGTTCTTC. Its translation is CASSTQAGGPGEQFF.

V and J are TRBV5-8 and TRBJ1-2, with D unresolved. The ends were cut back, 4 bases at V and 7 bases at J, with 8 bases in the middle. This CDR3 has 11 residues. Germline assignment: CDR1 SGHTS and CDR2 YDEGEE. CDR3 sequence: CASSLSGGYTF. The CDR3 nucleotides are TGTGCCAGCAGCCTCAGTGGTGGCTACACCTTC.

The genes are TRBV27 and TRBJ2-3, with a possible D match to TRBD1 (6 bases). The germline V gene has CDR1 MNHEY and CDR2 SMNVEV (reference sequence). The CDR3 contains 13 residues. Trimming took 5 bases from V and 6 from J, leaving 12 bases between them. DNA of the CDR3: TGTGCCAGCAGTATTAACAGGGCTGATACGCAGTATTTT. Protein sequence: CASSINRADTQYF.

This chain uses TRBV11-2 with TRBJ1-6; D possibly corresponds to TRBD1 (5 bases). This CDR3 has 16 amino acids. Per the germline V gene, CDR1 is SGHAT and CDR2 is FQNNGV. Trimming shortened V by 3 bases and J by 7 bases, and 16 bases separated the two germline ends. The CDR3 DNA follows: TGTGCCAGCAGCTTCGGGGGGACCGCTCTAAATTCACCCCTCCACTTT. Translation gives CASSFGGTALNSPLHF.

This chain links TRBV2 with TRBJ1-1, with D maybe TRBD1 (6 bases). CDR1 is SNHLY, CDR2 FYNNEI, per germline. V was trimmed by 2 bases and J by 4 bases, leaving 20 bases between them. This CDR3 region has 17 residues. CDR3 loop: CASSEQGFVTVVTEAFF. The CDR3 bases are TGTGCCAGCAGTGAACAGGGGTTTGTTACCGTCGTCACTGAAGCTTTCTTT.

This clone was detected only once. The V call is TRBV7-3, the J call TRBJ2-1; TRBD1 might be the D (5 bases). This CDR3 spans 16 amino acids. With 5 bases removed from V and 6 bases from J, the gap between germline ends came to 20 bases. Germline values: CDR1 SGHTA, CDR2 FQGTGA. CDR3 nucleotides: TGTGCCAGCAGCCCCGCCTGGACAAGGGGCCTCAATGAGCAGTTCTTC. This codes for CASSPAWTRGLNEQFF.

The chain combines TRBV7-9 with TRBJ2-2, with D unclear. The CDR3 contains 13 residues. V lost 5 bases and J 1 base, leaving 5 bases between the germline ends. CDR1 is SEHNR, CDR2 FQNEAQ, per germline (reference sequence). This CDR3 is CASSPENTGELFF. CDR3 coding DNA: TGTGCCAGCAGCCCAGAGAACACCGGGGAGCTGTTTTTT.

The rearrangement links TRBV28 to TRBJ2-4, with a tentative D call TRBD2 (6 bases). The CDR3 is 13 residues long. Per germline, CDR1 MDHEN and CDR2 SYDVKM. V lost 4 bases and J lost 7, with 11 bases in between. This CDR3 is CASSYRRGNIQYF. CDR3 in DNA: TGTGCCAGCAGTTATAGGAGGGGCAACATTCAGTACTTC.

Many counts were recorded for this clone. This sequence joins TRBV15 and TRBJ2-6; D is possibly TRBD1 (5 bases). The CDR3 covers 15 residues. The V gene lost 8 bases and the J gene lost 1 base, with 12 bases spanning the gap. Per the germline V gene, CDR1 is LNHNV and CDR2 is YYDKDF (reference sequence). This chain's CDR3 is CATGQGASGANVLTF. The CDR3 region has the DNA TGTGCCACCGGCCAAGGGGCTTCTGGGGCCAACGTCCTGACTTTC.

The chain links TRBV30 to TRBJ1-3; D ambiguous. The CDR3 consists of 12 residues. With 5 bases removed from V and 3 bases from J, the gap between germline ends came to 8 bases. Germline CDR1 and CDR2: GTSNPN and SVGIG (reference sequence). CDR3 residues: CAWSLRGNTIYF. Here the CDR3 DNA reads TGTGCCTGGTCCCTCCGTGGAAACACCATATATTTT.

The chain has TRBV5-1 and TRBJ2-3, with TRBD2 matching over 7 bases. The germline CDR1 and CDR2 sequences are SGHRS and YFSETQ. The CDR3 has 16 amino acids. The V gene end was trimmed by 0 bases and the J gene end by 3 bases; junction bases not matched to a gene: 7. CDR3 amino acids: CASSLAPASGTDTQYF. The DNA for the CDR3 is TGCGCCAGCAGCTTGGCTCCCGCTAGCGGAACAGATACGCAGTATTTT.

The chain carries TRBV9 and TRBJ1-3, with D hard to call. This CDR3 has 16 residues. The V end was cut by 0 bases, the J end by 0 bases, with 10 bases between. Per the germline V gene, CDR1 is SGDLS and CDR2 is YYNGEE. Here the CDR3 reads CASSVAAANSGNTIYF. The CDR3, as DNA: TGTGCCAGCAGCGTAGCTGCGGCGAACTCTGGAAACACCATATATTTT.

This clone has only one observation. CDR3 sequence: CASSLGSQGGMNEQFF. The CDR3 DNA sequence: TGTGCCAGCAGTTTAGGTTCCCAGGGGGGAATGAATGAGCAGTTCTTC. The rearrangement joins TRBV28 to TRBJ2-1; perhaps TRBD1 as D (7 bases). The CDR3 covers 16 residues. Germline V gene lookup returns CDR1 MDHEN and CDR2 SYDVKM. V shed 2 bases and J shed 7 bases, with 18 bases lying between them.

V usage is TRBV14 and J usage is TRBJ1-6, with D possibly TRBD1 on 5 matching bases. Germline V gives CDR1 SGHDN, CDR2 FVKESK. The CDR3 sequence is 16 residues long. The germline V and J ends were trimmed by 4 bases and 8 bases, with 18 bases remaining between them. CDR3: CASSPEWGTGDSPLHF. The CDR3 coding sequence is TGTGCCAGCAGCCCCGAGTGGGGTACGGGGGATTCACCCCTCCACTTT.

The chain joins TRBV5-1 to TRBJ1-2; no clear D gene. There are 14 residues in the CDR3. The germline V gene encodes CDR1 SGHRS and CDR2 YFSETQ. With 4 bases removed from V and 4 bases from J, the gap between germline ends came to 14 bases. For the CDR3, the DNA is TGCGCCAGCAGCCCCGTTGAAGCTGTCTATGGCTACACCTTC. Protein: CASSPVEAVYGYTF.

The rearrangement links TRBV19 to TRBJ2-4, with TRBD2 matching over 8 bases. Germline-derived CDR1 and CDR2 are LNHDA and SQIVND (reference sequence). The CDR3 runs to 17 residues. V was pared by 3 bases and J by 0 bases, with 7 bases of the junction left unmatched. CDR3 nucleotide sequence: TGTGCCAGTAGTATCTTGGCGGGAGGCCGAGCCAAAAACATTCAGTACTTC. Its protein is CASSILAGGRAKNIQYF.

The gene calls are TRBV19 and TRBJ1-3; the D is unclear. Germline V lookup: CDR1 LNHDA, CDR2 SQIVND (reference sequence). This CDR3 comprises 13 residues. Between the trimmed V and J ends, which lost 4 bases and 2 bases, there was a span of 6 bases. The CDR3 sequence: CASSTGAGNTIYF. The CDR3 DNA follows: TGTGCCAGTAGTACCGGGGCTGGAAACACCATATATTTT.

This rearrangement joins TRBV5-8 to TRBJ1-4, with D possibly matching TRBD1 (6 bases). V was shortened by 4 bases and J by 4 bases, with 11 bases between the two germline ends. This CDR3 is 14 amino acids long. CDR1 is SGHTS, CDR2 YDEGEE, per germline. The CDR3 sequence: CASSTGLDNEKLFF. In DNA form, the CDR3 reads TGTGCCAGCAGCACAGGGCTGGATAATGAAAAACTGTTTTTT.

V and J are TRBV29-1 and TRBJ2-1, with D unclear. Trimming removed 7 bases at V and 8 bases at J, with 12 bases between. This CDR3 contains 11 residues. In germline, CDR1 is SQVTM, CDR2 ANQGSEA. This CDR3 reads CSGRTGHEQFF. The CDR3 nucleotides read TGCAGCGGACGTACGGGTCATGAGCAGTTCTTC.

CDR3: CASSLNRLGTAEAFF. The CDR3 DNA reads as TGTGCCAGCAGCTTAAACCGACTAGGGACAGCTGAAGCTTTCTTT. The genes are TRBV7-2 and TRBJ1-1, with 7 nucleotides matching TRBD1. Looked up from germline, CDR1 is SGHTA and CDR2 is FQGNSA. V lost 2 bases, J lost 6 bases, and 9 bases stayed unmatched. CDR3 length: 15 residues. The complete variable domain, with remaining parts taken from reference TRBV7-2 and TRBJ1-1, reads GAGVSQSPSNKVTEKGKDVELRCDPISGHTALYWYRQSLGQGLEFLIYFQGNSAPDKSGLPSDRFSAERTGGSVSTLTIQRTQQEDSAVYLCASSLNRLGTAEAFFGQGTRLTVV.

The CDR3 here is CSAARTDEQYV. As DNA, the CDR3 is TGCAGTGCTGCCCGGACAGATGAGCAGTACGTC. This chain uses TRBV20-1 with TRBJ2-7; D is possibly TRBD1 (6 bases). Germline V gene lookup returns CDR1 DFQATT and CDR2 SNEGSKA (reference sequence). The CDR3 is 11 amino acids. V gave up 5 bases and J gave up 7 bases, with 12 bases separating them.

The chain combines TRBV7-9 with TRBJ2-1, with unresolved D. Trimming left V 8 bases short and J 0 bases short, with 8 bases between. The CDR3 runs to 13 residues. Germline CDR1 reads SEHNR; CDR2 reads FQNEAQ (reference sequence). The CDR3 here is CASPKSSYNEQFF. In DNA, the CDR3 is TGTGCCAGCCCCAAGAGCTCCTACAATGAGCAGTTCTTC.

This chain joins TRBV9 and TRBJ1-2; D is undetermined. This CDR3 is 14 amino acids long. Germline V gene lookup returns CDR1 SGDLS and CDR2 YYNGEE. The V end was cut by 3 bases, the J end by 3 bases, with 12 bases between. CDR3 protein: CASSAPGGYYGYTF. CDR3 nucleotides: TGTGCCAGCAGCGCCCCGGGAGGGTACTATGGCTACACCTTC.

V is TRBV28 and J is TRBJ2-7; the D is unclear. V shed 5 bases and J shed 4 bases, with 18 bases lying between them. Germline-derived CDR1 and CDR2 are MDHEN and SYDVKM. The CDR3 is 15 amino acids. As DNA, the CDR3 is TGTGCCAGCAGTGGCCCGAGACAAAGTGGTTACGAGCAGTACTTC. It specifies CASSGPRQSGYEQYF.

This clone was seen a handful of times. V gene TRBV29-1 combines with J gene TRBJ2-1; a weak D match, TRBD2 (6 bases). The length of the CDR3 is 14 residues. Trimming removed 7 bases at V and 2 bases at J, with 15 bases between. Germline-derived CDR1 and CDR2 are SQVTM and ANQGSEA. The CDR3 loop reads CSELGLGTYNEQFF. In nucleotides, the CDR3 is TGCAGCGAGCTGGGACTCGGCACCTACAATGAGCAGTTCTTC.